This T cell receptor beta chain was observed in a study of identifying expanded T cells in peripheral blood. V shed 2 bases, J shed 6 bases, and the junction held 9 bases outside the gene matches. CDR1 and CDR2 (germline): SGHRS, YFSETQ. This CDR3 region has 16 residues. TCRdb's copy holds only in-frame clones and misses some; the assay was immunoSEQ multiplex PCR. Of over 65,000 clones listed, roughly 90% are singletons. The chain links TRBV5-1 to TRBJ2-1; 9 positions match TRBD1. The sample taken for sequencing was blood. This TCR was recovered from a person aged 18 to 70 in good health. The CDR3 spells CASSFHRDRVINEQFF. The CDR3 DNA sequence: TGCGCCAGCAGCTTCCACCGGGACAGGGTTATCAATGAGCAGTTCTTC. Variable domain in full (rest from reference TRBV5-1 and TRBJ2-1): KAGVTQTPRYLIKTRGQQVTLSCSPISGHRSVSWYQQTPGQGLQFLFEYFSETQRNKGNFPGRFSGRQFSNSRSEMNVSTLELGDSALYLCASSFHRDRVINEQFFGPGTRLTVL.